This TCR beta chain was sequenced for a study of cytomegalovirus exposure and HLA in healthy donors. Primers: 60 Vbeta forward and 13 Jbeta reverse. Sequenced by immunoSEQ multiplex PCR; TCRdb stores in-frame clones only, minus some. The sample includes roughly 110,000 clones, 81% of them seen just once. With V trimmed by 5 bases and J by 7 bases, 9 bases remained unmatched. The CDR3 runs to 14 residues. Germline loops: CDR1 PRHDT, CDR2 FYEKMQ (reference sequence). This clone has only one observation. The chain is built from TRBV13 and TRBJ2-7, with TRBD1 identical over 9 bases. The origin of this receptor is a man aged 25 to 40 in good health and CMV-seronegative. The specimen sequenced was PBMCs. CDR3 residues: CASSPRDRVMEQYF. For the CDR3, the DNA is TGTGCCAGCAGCCCCCGGGACAGGGTGATGGAGCAGTACTTC.